This T cell receptor (beta chain) was obtained from a study of blood T cell repertoires in COVID-19. Study overall: Donors in the United States, Italy and Spain gave samples during acute or convalescent COVID-19.

In the original analysis: Reference gene primer amplification gave nucleated cell count estimates. Sequencing was performed with immunoSEQ multiplex PCR; in TCRdb, only in-frame clones are kept and a portion is missing. V, J and clone size were drawn from that table, and D and trimming were deduced from the DNA. This table has 280,000 or so clones, less than 85% appearing once. Which cohort a participant joined came from the clinical history participants gave. Two negative PCRs, clearance, or symptom resolution were required of recovered Cohort 3 donors. The germline V and J ends were trimmed by 5 bases and 7 bases, with 12 bases remaining between them. The CDR3 extends over 14 amino acids. CDR1 and CDR2 (germline): MNHNY, SVGAGI (reference sequence).

The rearrangement uses TRBV6-6 and TRBJ1-6; D is perhaps TRBD1 (5 bases). The source is a woman aged 45-65 years who had recovered from COVID-19. The source material was PBMCs or T cells enriched from blood (not recorded which). This CDR3 reads CASSVRGDNSPLHF. CDR3 bases: TGTGCCAGCAGTGTCCGCGGGGACAATTCACCCCTCCACTTT.